Listed below are T cell receptor beta chains from one sample, sequenced in a study of regulatory T cells in long-lasting Graves disease. TCRdb re-called the multiplex PCR reads through MiXCR, storing one row per CDR3 protein. The sample lists a few hundred thousand distinct CDR3 sequences; 20% to 30% were seen once. This specimen consisted of peripheral blood mononuclear cells (PBMCs), obtained when the disease was refractory, from a patient treated with antithyroid drugs. Receptors originate from a female donor with Graves disease. Each CDR3 is given without its conserved first and last residue. The order of the fields is clone size, CDR3 length, V gene, J gene, CDR3 protein. Some rows have no size entry. The others give once, few or many, or a class for an expanded clone.

size: few; length: 13; V: TRBV5-4; J: TRBJ1-2; CDR3: ASSSRDSHNYGYT
size: once; length: 13; V: TRBV20-1; J: TRBJ2-6; CDR3: SARDYSSGANVLT
size: .; length: 13; V: TRBV6-1; J: TRBJ2-7; CDR3: ASGPQASGTLEQY
size: .; length: 13; V: TRBV10-3; J: TRBJ1-5; CDR3: AISLGGIGNQPQH
size: few; length: 13; V: TRBV24-1; J: TRBJ1-5; CDR3: ATSVGGAGNQPQH
size: .; length: 14; V: TRBV7-3; J: TRBJ2-2; CDR3: ASSGAAGGGTGELF
size: .; length: 13; V: TRBV9; J: TRBJ1-3; CDR3: ASSDDPPPGNTIY
size: .; length: 13; V: TRBV4-3; J: TRBJ2-2; CDR3: ASSQDRQGAGELF
size: .; length: 10; V: TRBV19; J: TRBJ2-5; CDR3: ASRKPGGTQY
size: few; length: 10; V: TRBV29-1; J: TRBJ1-2; CDR3: SVESQGYGYT
size: many; length: 12; V: TRBV12-3/TRBV12-4; J: TRBJ2-2; CDR3: ASSLGRGSRELF
size: .; length: 16; V: TRBV9; J: TRBJ2-7; CDR3: ASSPRDMGPAGTYEQY
size: few; length: 12; V: TRBV5-1; J: TRBJ1-4; CDR3: ASRTGEFNEKLF
size: .; length: 13; V: TRBV10-3; J: TRBJ1-5; CDR3: AISPGQGVNQPQH
size: few; length: 15; V: TRBV6-2/TRBV6-3; J: TRBJ2-2; CDR3: ASSYRGSGRPTGELF
size: many; length: 11; V: TRBV6-1; J: TRBJ1-1; CDR3: ASQLRKNTEAF
size: .; length: 11; V: TRBV7-6; J: TRBJ1-5; CDR3: ASSPGGWQPQH
size: .; length: 12; V: TRBV5-1; J: TRBJ2-7; CDR3: ASSRGLAGGEQY
size: many; length: 13; V: TRBV6-1; J: TRBJ2-5; CDR3: ASSPTTRRRETQY
size: .; length: 16; V: TRBV6-1; J: TRBJ2-6; CDR3: ASSAYEPGEGGANVLT
size: .; length: 11; V: TRBV20-1; J: TRBJ2-6; CDR3: SASRPGANVLT
size: .; length: 13; V: TRBV18; J: TRBJ1-2; CDR3: ASSPSNDPSYGYT
size: .; length: 13; V: TRBV24-1; J: TRBJ2-5; CDR3: ATSDPWTGRETQY
size: many; length: 17; V: TRBV27; J: TRBJ1-2; CDR3: ASSLTSGQGGGPNYGYT
size: .; length: 11; V: TRBV5-6; J: TRBJ2-2; CDR3: ASSADGFGELF
size: .; length: 14; V: TRBV7-2; J: TRBJ2-3; CDR3: ASSLGGSLSTDTQY
size: many; length: 13; V: TRBV10-3; J: TRBJ2-5; CDR3: ATNPDTAGQETQY
size: many; length: 12; V: TRBV2; J: TRBJ2-4; CDR3: ASSFSGLGNIQY
size: many; length: 12; V: TRBV2; J: TRBJ2-7; CDR3: ASSEAGYSYEQY
size: few; length: 12; V: TRBV6-1; J: TRBJ1-2; CDR3: ASSIPGGVKGYT
size: many; length: 12; V: TRBV6-5; J: TRBJ2-7; CDR3: ASSYVSGTYEQY
size: few; length: 12; V: TRBV18; J: TRBJ2-5; CDR3: ASSEASIQETQY
size: .; length: 14; V: TRBV13; J: TRBJ1-5; CDR3: SSSFLGGVGGQPQH
size: .; length: 13; V: TRBV18; J: TRBJ2-5; CDR3: ASSPIQGRSETQY
size: .; length: 12; V: TRBV19; J: TRBJ1-2; CDR3: ASSRDSANYGYT
size: many; length: 12; V: TRBV6-1; J: TRBJ2-4; CDR3: ASRRTGPRDIQY
size: .; length: 12; V: TRBV12-3/TRBV12-4; J: TRBJ2-1; CDR3: ASRPRGPSNEQF
size: few; length: 12; V: TRBV27; J: TRBJ1-2; CDR3: ASSSQGDRHGYT
size: .; length: 12; V: TRBV6-2/TRBV6-3; J: TRBJ2-1; CDR3: ATARRGGRNEQF
size: few; length: 11; V: TRBV10-3; J: TRBJ2-7; CDR3: AISATDIYEQY
size: few; length: 10; V: TRBV7-2; J: TRBJ1-2; CDR3: ASSSNRELGT
size: .; length: 13; V: TRBV30; J: TRBJ1-1; CDR3: AWTPRRESNTEAF
size: many; length: 11; V: TRBV7-2; J: TRBJ1-2; CDR3: ASSFQGLSGYT
size: many; length: 12; V: TRBV29-1; J: TRBJ1-1; CDR3: SVEVGRGNTEAF
size: many; length: 11; V: TRBV5-1; J: TRBJ1-1; CDR3: ASSLESGREAF
size: few; length: 12; V: TRBV10-3; J: TRBJ1-3; CDR3: ATTGSPTGNTIY
size: many; length: 11; V: TRBV19; J: TRBJ1-5; CDR3: ASSTGAFQPQH
size: .; length: 12; V: TRBV15; J: TRBJ2-5; CDR3: ATGPRTHHETQY
size: .; length: 11; V: TRBV7-9; J: TRBJ2-2; CDR3: ASSRDNTGELF
size: .; length: 11; V: TRBV20-1; J: TRBJ1-1; CDR3: SIRPRENTEAF
size: few; length: 8; V: TRBV20-1; J: TRBJ1-2; CDR3: SARDDGYT
size: few; length: 14; V: TRBV3-1; J: TRBJ2-2; CDR3: ASSQGGRGTTGELF
size: many; length: 13; V: TRBV28; J: TRBJ2-7; CDR3: ASSSLAIGTYEQY
size: .; length: 11; V: TRBV11-2; J: TRBJ1-1; CDR3: ASSYGGVTEAF
size: few; length: 10; V: TRBV20-1; J: TRBJ1-6; CDR3: SARKQGSPLH
size: few; length: 13; V: TRBV12-3/TRBV12-4; J: TRBJ1-1; CDR3: ASSPSRGQPTEAF
size: .; length: 13; V: TRBV6-9; J: TRBJ2-2; CDR3: ASSYRGVEIGELL
size: few; length: 14; V: TRBV5-1; J: TRBJ2-3; CDR3: ASSWSGGTSTDTQY
size: .; length: 11; V: TRBV7-8; J: TRBJ2-7; CDR3: ASSFDTSYEQY